What follows are 3 T cell receptor beta chains derived from one specimen sequenced in a study of early T cells in non-severe SARS-CoV-2 infection. TCRdb ran MiXCR on the 5' RACE reads and lists one entry per CDR3 protein. The sample lists tens of thousands of distinct CDR3 sequences; more than 5% were seen once. Material: whole blood. The receptors shown here come from an adult who was a healthcare worker with PCR-confirmed SARS-CoV-2 infection or an uninfected control (not recorded which).

This clonotype has at least ten counts. The chain recombines TRBV3-1 with TRBJ2-3; no clear D gene. Germline CDR1 is LGHDT and CDR2 is YNNKEL (reference sequence). CDR3 length equals 14 residues. V gave up 4 bases and J gave up 5 bases, with 13 bases separating them. CDR3 amino acids: CASSPDHRKDTQYF. DNA of the CDR3: TGTGCCAGCAGCCCAGACCATAGGAAAGATACGCAGTATTTT.

This clonotype turned up a few times. The V gene is TRBV20-1, the J gene TRBJ2-3, with TRBD2 matching over 12 bases. CDR3 length equals 13 residues. The V gene end was trimmed by 6 bases and the J gene end by 5 bases; junction bases not matched to a gene: 3. The germline gives CDR1 DFQATT, CDR2 SNEGSKA (reference sequence). CDR3 amino acids: CSAKGLAGDTQYF. As DNA, the CDR3 is TGCAGTGCGAAGGGACTAGCGGGAGATACGCAGTATTTT.

This clonotype showed up many times. This sequence joins TRBV2 and TRBJ1-1; a weak D match, TRBD1 (5 bases). Germline loops: CDR1 SNHLY, CDR2 FYNNEI. The CDR3 has 14 residues. The CDR3 bases are TGTGCTACCGGGGCCTGGGGCTCTTGGACTGAAGCTTTCTTT. It is translated as CATGAWGSWTEAFF.